The clone carrying this T cell receptor beta chain was picked up a small number of times. Its antigen is unknown. The data stem from a study of blood T cells in healthy people across ages. Primed by a sample-barcoded 5' primer and a J-beta primer mix, a second PCR proceeded for about 7 to 12 cycles. Template switching added a 12-random-nucleotide identifier to every cDNA molecule. One entry per CDR3 protein, called by TCRdb with MiXCR from the 5' RACE reads. The profile shows about 760,000 distinct CDR3 sequences, roughly three fifths of them singletons. In germline, CDR1 is SGHTA, CDR2 FQGNSA. CDR3 length: 14 amino acids. Study-wide findings and caveats: TCR beta diversity, measured per million T cells, fell in a roughly linear way with age.

This chain connects TRBV7-2 to TRBJ2-4; the D gene is possibly TRBD1 (7 bases). The end of the DNA is better explained by TRBJ2-7, so the J call may be wrong. The source of this sequence is a man aged 40-55 years in good health. The material sequenced was blood. The CDR3: CASSSAQGEAEQYF. The CDR3 DNA reads TGTGCCAGCAGCTCGGCCCAGGGGGAGGCCGAGCAGTACTTC.